The source of this TCR beta chain is a study of blood T cells in healthy people across ages. This clonotype appeared a few times. PCR was performed a second time for about 7 to 11 cycles using a sample-barcoded 5' primer and a J-beta primer mix. Each cDNA molecule received a tag from a template-switch adaptor that had 12 random nucleotides. At least 2.5 million CDR3-containing paired-end reads were obtained per sample. TCRdb re-called the 5' RACE reads with MiXCR, one entry per CDR3 protein. The table lists over 700,000 distinct CDR3 sequences, about 53% of them singletons. Those donating, healthy Caucasian individuals from Russia, were aged about 6 to 100. Germline V gene data show CDR1 as SGHRS and CDR2 as YFSETQ. The CDR3 loop spans 15 amino acids. V gave up 7 bases and J gave up 0 bases, with 11 bases separating them.

The receptor's source is a man older than 75 in good health. This chain joins TRBV5-1 and TRBJ2-6; D is unclear. Sequencing was done on a sample of blood. The CDR3 spells CASHPGNSGANVLTF. The CDR3 bases are TGCGCCAGCCATCCAGGAAACTCTGGGGCCAACGTCCTGACTTTC.